This is a list of T cell receptor beta chains from one sample in a study of T cell responses to AZD1222 COVID-19 vaccine. The assay was immunoSEQ multiplex PCR, and TCRdb's table has in-frame clones only and misses some. The sample holds around 100,000 clones, 70% to 90% seen once. The sample consisted of peripheral blood, taken on day 0 of AZD1222 vaccination. These receptors came from an adult in good health. CDR3s include the opening cysteine and the closing phenylalanine or tryptophan. Fields, in order: J gene, D gene, clone size, V gene, CDR3 DNA, CDR3 protein. The D gene is left open where the match is weak. Not every row has a clone size; where given, it reads once, few, many or a size class.

J gene: TRBJ1-5; D gene: NA; clone size: NA; V gene: TRBV29-1; CDR3 DNA: TGCAGCGTAATGGTTGGCAATCAGCCCCAGCATTTT; CDR3 protein: CSVMVGNQPQHF
J gene: TRBJ2-5; D gene: TRBD2; clone size: NA; V gene: TRBV5-1; CDR3 DNA: TGCGCCAGCAGAGCTCTAGCGGGGGGCGGTCAAGAGACCCAGTACTTC; CDR3 protein: CASRALAGGGQETQYF
J gene: TRBJ2-2; D gene: NA; clone size: NA; V gene: TRBV5-1; CDR3 DNA: TGCGCCAGCAGCTCCCGGGTAGCTAACACCGGGGAGCTGTTTTTT; CDR3 protein: CASSSRVANTGELFF
J gene: TRBJ1-1; D gene: NA; clone size: NA; V gene: TRBV19; CDR3 DNA: TGTGCCACCAACGCGCGGAACACTGAAGCTTTCTTT; CDR3 protein: CATNARNTEAFF
J gene: TRBJ2-7; D gene: NA; clone size: NA; V gene: TRBV6-2/TRBV6-3; CDR3 DNA: TGTGCCAGCAGTTACCGTGGGGGTCGGGACTACGAGCAGTACTTC; CDR3 protein: CASSYRGGRDYEQYF
J gene: TRBJ1-4; D gene: NA; clone size: NA; V gene: TRBV24-1; CDR3 DNA: TGTGCCACCAGTGATTTGGGCCCGGGGAGAGAAAAACTGTTTTTT; CDR3 protein: CATSDLGPGREKLFF
J gene: TRBJ1-2; D gene: NA; clone size: NA; V gene: TRBV6-1; CDR3 DNA: TGTGCCAGCAGTGAATCGGGGCAACCTGGCTACACCTTC; CDR3 protein: CASSESGQPGYTF
J gene: TRBJ1-5; D gene: TRBD1; clone size: NA; V gene: TRBV7-2; CDR3 DNA: TGTGCCAGCAGCCCTGGGACAGGGACGCCTCAGCCCCAGCATTTT; CDR3 protein: CASSPGTGTPQPQHF
J gene: TRBJ1-1; D gene: NA; clone size: NA; V gene: TRBV12-3/TRBV12-4; CDR3 DNA: TGTGCCAGCGACCTAAGTTTGAACACTGAAGCTTTCTTT; CDR3 protein: CASDLSLNTEAFF
J gene: TRBJ2-5; D gene: NA; clone size: NA; V gene: TRBV14; CDR3 DNA: TGTGCCAGCAGCCAAGATATCGGGACCCAGTACTTC; CDR3 protein: CASSQDIGTQYF
J gene: TRBJ1-6; D gene: NA; clone size: NA; V gene: TRBV5-1; CDR3 DNA: TGCGCCAGCAGCTTGGTTGGGGGAAATTCACCCCTCCACTTT; CDR3 protein: CASSLVGGNSPLHF
J gene: TRBJ2-3; D gene: TRBD2; clone size: NA; V gene: TRBV27; CDR3 DNA: TGTGCCAGCAGTCGGGGACTAGCGGGAGGCACAGATACGCAGTATTTT; CDR3 protein: CASSRGLAGGTDTQYF
J gene: TRBJ1-2; D gene: TRBD1; clone size: NA; V gene: TRBV19; CDR3 DNA: TGTGCCAGTAGTATAGATCCCGGGACAGTGGCAAGGGACTATGGCTACACCTTC; CDR3 protein: CASSIDPGTVARDYGYTF
J gene: TRBJ2-6; D gene: NA; clone size: NA; V gene: TRBV6-4; CDR3 DNA: TGTGCCAGCAGTGACAGGATGAGGAAGGGCTCTGGGGCCAACGTCCTGACTTTC; CDR3 protein: CASSDRMRKGSGANVLTF
J gene: TRBJ1-1; D gene: TRBD1; clone size: NA; V gene: TRBV5-1; CDR3 DNA: TGCGCCAGCAGCTCGGACAGGGGTGGGAACACTGAAGCTTTCTTT; CDR3 protein: CASSSDRGGNTEAFF
J gene: TRBJ1-1; D gene: NA; clone size: NA; V gene: TRBV27; CDR3 DNA: TGTGCCAGCAGTTTATTTACAGGCCGGGCGGAAGCTTTCTTT; CDR3 protein: CASSLFTGRAEAFF
J gene: TRBJ2-4; D gene: NA; clone size: once; V gene: TRBV19; CDR3 DNA: TGTGCCAGTAGTACGACTAGTGGGGGGGCAGGGTCCAAAAACATTCAGTACTTC; CDR3 protein: CASSTTSGGAGSKNIQYF
J gene: TRBJ2-1; D gene: NA; clone size: NA; V gene: TRBV5-8; CDR3 DNA: TGTGCCAGCAGCTACGAAACAGGGTTCCCCTACAATGAGCAGTTCTTC; CDR3 protein: CASSYETGFPYNEQFF
J gene: TRBJ1-2; D gene: NA; clone size: once; V gene: TRBV5-5; CDR3 DNA: TGTGCCAGCAGCTTGCGACGGCTAAGCATCGTTACTAACTATGGCTACACCTTC; CDR3 protein: CASSLRRLSIVTNYGYTF
J gene: TRBJ2-7; D gene: NA; clone size: NA; V gene: TRBV14; CDR3 DNA: TGTGCCAGCAGCCAACATGGCGCCCCGTTTGGGGTCGACGAGCAGTACTTC; CDR3 protein: CASSQHGAPFGVDEQYF
J gene: TRBJ1-6; D gene: NA; clone size: NA; V gene: TRBV3-1/TRBV3-2; CDR3 DNA: TGTGCCAGCAGCCAAGGTCTAGATAATCCCTATAATTCACCCCTCCACTTT; CDR3 protein: CASSQGLDNPYNSPLHF
J gene: TRBJ1-2; D gene: NA; clone size: NA; V gene: TRBV7-6; CDR3 DNA: TGTGCCAGCAGCTTTGCCCGACAACCGGCTAACTATGGCTACACCTTC; CDR3 protein: CASSFARQPANYGYTF
J gene: TRBJ2-7; D gene: NA; clone size: NA; V gene: TRBV19; CDR3 DNA: TGTGCCAGTAGTATAGGGGGGGCCGGCTACGAGCAGTACTTC; CDR3 protein: CASSIGGAGYEQYF
J gene: TRBJ2-7; D gene: NA; clone size: NA; V gene: TRBV6-5; CDR3 DNA: TGTGCCAGCAGTTATACAGGGAACATCCCCTACGAGCAGTACTTC; CDR3 protein: CASSYTGNIPYEQYF
J gene: TRBJ1-4; D gene: TRBD1; clone size: NA; V gene: TRBV7-9; CDR3 DNA: TGTGCCAGCAGCTTAGGATGGGACAGGGGGCATGAAAAACTGTTTTTT; CDR3 protein: CASSLGWDRGHEKLFF
J gene: TRBJ1-2; D gene: NA; clone size: once; V gene: TRBV7-9; CDR3 DNA: TGTGCCAGCAGCCGAAGTGCGTATGTTTACACCTTC; CDR3 protein: CASSRSAYVYTF
J gene: TRBJ2-3; D gene: TRBD1; clone size: NA; V gene: TRBV6-5; CDR3 DNA: TGTGCAGTTCGTGGACAGGACACAGATACGCAGTATTTT; CDR3 protein: CAVRGQDTDTQYF
J gene: TRBJ1-2; D gene: NA; clone size: NA; V gene: TRBV19; CDR3 DNA: TGTGCCAGTAGTTCGGAGACAGTGTACTATGGCTACACCTTC; CDR3 protein: CASSSETVYYGYTF
J gene: TRBJ2-2; D gene: TRBD1; clone size: NA; V gene: TRBV29-1; CDR3 DNA: TGCAGCGTACTCGGGACAGCGAACACCGGGGAGCTGTTTTTT; CDR3 protein: CSVLGTANTGELFF
J gene: TRBJ1-6; D gene: NA; clone size: NA; V gene: TRBV2; CDR3 DNA: TGTGCCAGCAGTGGGCAGGGGAATTCACCCCTCCACTTT; CDR3 protein: CASSGQGNSPLHF
J gene: TRBJ2-3; D gene: NA; clone size: NA; V gene: TRBV11-3; CDR3 DNA: TGTGCCAGCAGCTCAAGACAGGGCACAGATACGCAGTATTTT; CDR3 protein: CASSSRQGTDTQYF
J gene: TRBJ2-7; D gene: NA; clone size: NA; V gene: TRBV5-1; CDR3 DNA: TGCGCCAGCAGCTTGCCAGGGTCCGTCGTAGAGCAGTACTTC; CDR3 protein: CASSLPGSVVEQYF
J gene: TRBJ1-2; D gene: NA; clone size: NA; V gene: TRBV27; CDR3 DNA: TGTGCCAGCAGTCTTAGGGGACAATATAACTATGGCTACACCTTC; CDR3 protein: CASSLRGQYNYGYTF
J gene: TRBJ2-5; D gene: TRBD1; clone size: NA; V gene: TRBV5-1; CDR3 DNA: TGCGCCAGCAGCCTCTACAGGGGGCACACCCCTCAAGAGACCCAGTACTTC; CDR3 protein: CASSLYRGHTPQETQYF
J gene: TRBJ1-2; D gene: NA; clone size: NA; V gene: TRBV6-5; CDR3 DNA: TGTGCCAGCATGGATGGGTATCAGGGAAACTATGGCTACACCTTC; CDR3 protein: CASMDGYQGNYGYTF
J gene: TRBJ2-1; D gene: TRBD2; clone size: NA; V gene: TRBV19; CDR3 DNA: TGTGCCAGTAGTATGGATACAATACCAGACAAGCGGGGGGGTTACAATGAGCAGTTCTTC; CDR3 protein: CASSMDTIPDKRGGYNEQFF
J gene: TRBJ1-5; D gene: NA; clone size: NA; V gene: TRBV18; CDR3 DNA: TGTGCCAGCTCACCCGGTGTTGATCAGCCCCAGCATTTT; CDR3 protein: CASSPGVDQPQHF
J gene: TRBJ2-7; D gene: TRBD1; clone size: once; V gene: TRBV5-1; CDR3 DNA: TGCGCCAGCAGCTTGAACAGGGGCCCTTCCTACGAGCAGTACTTC; CDR3 protein: CASSLNRGPSYEQYF
J gene: TRBJ2-3; D gene: NA; clone size: NA; V gene: TRBV5-1; CDR3 DNA: TGCGCCAGCAGCTCCCGGGACATTGTACCTAGCACAGATACGCAGTATTTT; CDR3 protein: CASSSRDIVPSTDTQYF
J gene: TRBJ2-5; D gene: NA; clone size: NA; V gene: TRBV14; CDR3 DNA: TGTGCCAGCAGCCAAGGGACCGCCGCCCAAGAGACCCAGTACTTC; CDR3 protein: CASSQGTAAQETQYF
J gene: TRBJ1-5; D gene: NA; clone size: NA; V gene: TRBV21-1; CDR3 DNA: TGTGCCAGCAGCGGAGGTCAGCCCCAGCATTTT; CDR3 protein: CASSGGQPQHF
J gene: TRBJ2-7; D gene: TRBD1; clone size: NA; V gene: TRBV6-5; CDR3 DNA: TGTGCCAGCAGTTCCCACGGGACAGGGGTCTACGAGCAGTACTTC; CDR3 protein: CASSSHGTGVYEQYF
J gene: TRBJ2-2; D gene: TRBD1; clone size: few; V gene: TRBV19; CDR3 DNA: TGTGCCAGTAGTATACCCGGACAGGGCGGGGAGCTGTTTTTT; CDR3 protein: CASSIPGQGGELFF
J gene: TRBJ2-2; D gene: TRBD1; clone size: NA; V gene: TRBV5-6; CDR3 DNA: TGTGCCAGCAGCCGCCAGGGGGAGAACACCGGGGAGCTGTTTTTT; CDR3 protein: CASSRQGENTGELFF
J gene: TRBJ2-3; D gene: TRBD2; clone size: NA; V gene: TRBV19; CDR3 DNA: TGTGCCACCCGAAGCGGACTAGTGGACCCAGATACGCAGTATTTT; CDR3 protein: CATRSGLVDPDTQYF
J gene: TRBJ2-2; D gene: NA; clone size: NA; V gene: TRBV9; CDR3 DNA: TGTGCCAGCAGCGTATCAGGGGCGCCCGGGGAGCTGTTTTTT; CDR3 protein: CASSVSGAPGELFF
J gene: TRBJ1-1; D gene: NA; clone size: NA; V gene: TRBV6-5; CDR3 DNA: TGTGCCAGCATAAACGGGCAGAACACTGAAGCTTTCTTT; CDR3 protein: CASINGQNTEAFF
J gene: TRBJ2-3; D gene: NA; clone size: once; V gene: TRBV13; CDR3 DNA: TGTGCCAGCACCCCGGGACGTGGCACAGATACGCAGTATTTT; CDR3 protein: CASTPGRGTDTQYF
J gene: TRBJ1-3; D gene: NA; clone size: NA; V gene: TRBV19; CDR3 DNA: TGTGCCAGTAGTTCGAAGACATCTGGAAACACCATATATTTT; CDR3 protein: CASSSKTSGNTIYF
J gene: TRBJ1-3; D gene: NA; clone size: NA; V gene: TRBV18; CDR3 DNA: TGTGCCAGCTCACCACCGTGGGGGCCTGGAAACACCATATATTTT; CDR3 protein: CASSPPWGPGNTIYF
J gene: TRBJ2-6; D gene: NA; clone size: NA; V gene: TRBV12-5; CDR3 DNA: TGTGCTAGTGGCCCGGCCTGGGAGAGGGCTGGGGCCAACGTCCTGACTTTC; CDR3 protein: CASGPAWERAGANVLTF
J gene: TRBJ2-3; D gene: NA; clone size: NA; V gene: TRBV5-4; CDR3 DNA: TGTGCCAGCAGCTTGGGTAGAGTGGGGGGGCCAGATACGCAGTATTTT; CDR3 protein: CASSLGRVGGPDTQYF
J gene: TRBJ1-2; D gene: NA; clone size: NA; V gene: TRBV5-6; CDR3 DNA: TGTGCCAGCACCCCCGTTGCATTGGGTGCTGGCTACACCTTC; CDR3 protein: CASTPVALGAGYTF
J gene: TRBJ2-4; D gene: NA; clone size: once; V gene: TRBV29-1; CDR3 DNA: TGCAGCGTTGAAGCGGCGGGGTTAGGACAGTACTTC; CDR3 protein: CSVEAAGLGQYF
J gene: TRBJ1-1; D gene: NA; clone size: NA; V gene: TRBV10-3; CDR3 DNA: TGTGCCATCAGTGCGGGTAGGGACACTGAAGCTTTCTTT; CDR3 protein: CAISAGRDTEAFF
J gene: TRBJ2-3; D gene: TRBD2; clone size: NA; V gene: TRBV10-3; CDR3 DNA: TGTGCCACCCGTGTGAGTCTAGCGGTGGATACGCAGTATTTT; CDR3 protein: CATRVSLAVDTQYF
J gene: TRBJ2-7; D gene: TRBD2; clone size: once; V gene: TRBV18; CDR3 DNA: TGTGCCAGCTCACCACCGACCCCTGCGGGGGGAACCTACGAGCAGTACTTC; CDR3 protein: CASSPPTPAGGTYEQYF
J gene: TRBJ1-1; D gene: NA; clone size: NA; V gene: TRBV18; CDR3 DNA: TGTGCCAGCTCACCTGGCGGTATGGACACTGAAGCTTTCTTT; CDR3 protein: CASSPGGMDTEAFF